The clone carrying this TCR beta chain was seen at least ten times. V lost 5 bases, J lost 0 bases, and 14 bases lay in between. The germline CDR1 and CDR2 sequences are MDHEN and SYDVKM. The CDR3 sequence is 16 residues long. The data are from a study of regulatory T cells in long-lasting Graves disease. Through Arm-PCR of CDR3 regions and iRepertoire HTBI primers, TCR beta libraries were built. TCRdb analysed the multiplex PCR reads with MiXCR anew, one entry per CDR3 protein. The sample has fewer than 550,000 distinct CDR3 sequences; 15% to 20% are singletons. The time point denotes: newly diagnosed GD, antithyroid drugs for less than 3 months. PBMC-derived RNA was used for the TCR library. The same sample was also studied in work on T cells in Graves' hyperthyroidism and ophthalmopathy.

The V gene is TRBV28, the J gene TRBJ1-5, with D uncertain. This sequence was found in a woman aged 35-60 years with Graves disease. Sequencing used peripheral blood mononuclear cells (PBMCs), obtained at new diagnosis, from a patient treated with antithyroid drugs. The CDR3 bases are TGTGCCAGCAGTCAATACCCTACTTATAGCAATCAGCCCCAGCATTTT. Encoded protein: CASSQYPTYSNQPQHF. Combining the CDR3 with reference TRBV28 and TRBJ1-5 gives the whole variable domain DVKVTQSSRYLVKRTGEKVFLECVQDMDHENMFWYRQDPGLGLRLIYFSYDVKMKEKGDIPEGYSVSREKKERFSLILESASTNQTSMYLCASSQYPTYSNQPQHFGDGTRLSIL.